This T cell receptor beta chain was retrieved from a study of T cell responses to AZD1222 COVID-19 vaccine. The CDR3 extends over 16 amino acids. V dropped 6 bases and J dropped 9; count of bases not matched to a gene: 12. CDR1 is ENHRY and CDR2 is SYGVKD in the germline V gene. Profiling relied on immunoSEQ multiplex PCR, and the TCRdb table lists in-frame clones only, not all of them. The sample has around 120,000 clones; about 86% are singletons. Here the sequenced sample was peripheral blood, taken 28 days after the second AZD1222 dose. J is TRBJ2-3 and V is TRBV10-3; 13 bases fit TRBD2. This clonotype originated in an adult who received the AZD1222 COVID-19 vaccine. CDR3: CAIRASTSGGRDTQYF. The DNA for the CDR3 is TGTGCCATCAGAGCCTCGACTAGCGGGGGGCGGGACACGCAGTATTTT.